These 20 T cell receptor beta chains came from one sample sequenced in a study of regulatory T cells in long-lasting Graves disease. The time point denotes: newly diagnosed GD, antithyroid drugs for less than 3 months. After RNA was extracted from PBMCs, the TCR library was made from it. Both iRepertoire HTBI primers and Arm-PCR of CDR3 regions were used to build the TCR beta libraries. Each CDR3 protein gets one entry after TCRdb re-called the multiplex PCR reads with MiXCR. The repertoire holds 450,000 to 700,000 distinct CDR3 sequences, with roughly 14% as singletons. These data are also associated with another study on T cells in Graves' hyperthyroidism and ophthalmopathy.

The sample in question was peripheral blood mononuclear cells (PBMCs), obtained at new diagnosis, from a patient treated with antithyroid drugs. The receptors stem from a young man with Graves disease.

This clonotype was counted many times. The chain is built from TRBV5-1 and TRBJ2-7, with D perhaps TRBD1 (5 bases). The CDR3 has 14 residues. V dropped 0 bases and J dropped 5 bases, with 12 bases sitting between them. CDR1 and CDR2 (germline): SGHRS, YFSETQ. This CDR3 is CASSLEISRDEQYF. CDR3 nucleotide sequence: TGCGCCAGCAGCTTGGAAATCTCCAGGGACGAGCAGTACTTC.

This clonotype was recorded at least ten times. V gene TRBV15 combines with J gene TRBJ1-2; 9 bases line up with TRBD1. V gave up 0 bases and J gave up 5 bases; unmatched junction bases: 13. This CDR3 comprises 18 residues. Germline CDR1 reads LNHNV; CDR2 reads YYDKDF (reference sequence). CDR3 region: CATSRDGIPGQGIYGYTF. The CDR3 nucleotides read TGTGCCACCAGCAGAGATGGGATTCCGGGACAGGGTATTTATGGCTACACCTTC. The full variable domain, its missing parts supplied by reference TRBV15 and TRBJ1-2, is DAMVIQNPRYQVTQFGKPVTLSCSQTLNHNVMYWYQQKSSQAPKLLFHYYDKDFNNEADTPDNFQSRRPNTSFCFLDIRSPGLGDTAMYLCATSRDGIPGQGIYGYTFGSGTRLTVV.

This clonotype has at least ten counts. This chain joins TRBV10-3 and TRBJ1-2, with a possible D match to TRBD1 (6 bases). The germline gives CDR1 ENHRY, CDR2 SYGVKD. The ends were cut back, 2 bases at V and 8 bases at J, with 12 bases in the middle. This CDR3 has 13 residues. For the CDR3, the DNA is TGTGCCATCAGTGAGCCGCAGGGGATCGGCTACACCTTC. The encoded protein is CAISEPQGIGYTF.

Concerning this clonotype: A read error may produce the germline difference seen at one junction end. The chain is built from TRBV12-3 or TRBV12-4 and TRBJ2-7, with D perhaps TRBD1 or TRBD2 (5 bases each). The CDR3 runs 14 residues. The CDR3 DNA follows: TGTGCCAGCAGTTGGGGCGGACTCTCCTGCGAGCAGTGCTTC. Translating gives CASSWGGLSCEQCF.

This clonotype was counted ten times or more. The J gene is TRBJ1-6, the V gene TRBV20-1; unclear D gene. The CDR3 loop spans 13 amino acids. V gave up 5 bases and J gave up 6 bases, with 11 bases separating them. The germline V gene encodes CDR1 DFQATT and CDR2 SNEGSKA (reference sequence). Written as DNA, the CDR3 is TGCAGTGCTCCCATCGGTGTTAATTCACCCCTCCACTTT. Translated: CSAPIGVNSPLHF.

The rearrangement links TRBV20-1 to TRBJ2-7; TRBD2 agrees at 7 bases. The CDR3 consists of 13 residues. V lost 5 bases and J lost 6; bases outside the gene matches: 10. Germline V gene lookup returns CDR1 DFQATT and CDR2 SNEGSKA (reference sequence). The CDR3 bases are TGCAGTGCTTCCGCGGGAGTGTCTTTCGAGCAGTACTTC. It codes for CSASAGVSFEQYF.

This clonotype came up a few times. The V gene is TRBV2, the J gene TRBJ2-1; the D gene is possibly TRBD2 (5 bases). CDR1 SNHLY and CDR2 FYNNEI come from the germline V gene. This CDR3 region has 13 residues. Between the trimmed V and J ends, which lost 0 bases and 8 bases, there was a span of 8 bases. The CDR3 region is CASSEAWRDEQFF. The CDR3, as DNA: TGTGCCAGCAGTGAAGCTTGGCGGGATGAGCAGTTCTTC.

The sample holds a few counts of this clonotype. A single base separates this from a much larger clone, so it may be a read error. The chain combines TRBV18 with TRBJ2-5; D call uncertain. The CDR3 totals 12 residues. Germline assignment: CDR1 KGHSH and CDR2 LQKENI. CDR3 in amino acids: CASSLTHETQCF. CDR3 DNA: TGTGCCAGCTCATTGACACACGAGACCCAGTGCTTC.

This clonotype appeared many times. The chain joins TRBV12-3 or TRBV12-4 to TRBJ2-6; D gene uncertain. The CDR3 sequence is 14 residues long. V was shortened by 2 bases and J by 0 bases, with 2 bases between the two germline ends. CDR3 protein: CASSLYSGANVLTF. The CDR3, as DNA: TGTGCCAGCAGTTTATACTCTGGGGCCAACGTCCTGACTTTC.

This clonotype was picked up a small number of times. The chain recombines TRBV5-1 with TRBJ1-1; a possible D gene is TRBD1 (5 bases). The V end lost 5 bases, the J end lost 5 bases, and 16 bases lay between the germline ends. This CDR3 comprises 14 residues. Germline-derived CDR1 and CDR2 are SGHRS and YFSETQ. Here the CDR3 reads CASSTGGVGTEAFF. The DNA for the CDR3 is TGCGCCAGCAGTACTGGAGGGGTGGGTACTGAAGCTTTCTTT.

This clonotype was seen repeatedly, ten times or more. The rearrangement joins TRBV6-1 to TRBJ2-3; D could derive from TRBD1 or TRBD2 (5 bases each). CDR3 size: 16 residues. Germline CDR1 reads MNHNS; CDR2 reads SASEGT. With 7 bases removed from V and 2 bases from J, the gap between germline ends came to 19 bases. CDR3 protein: CASTSGRGRNTDTQYF. CDR3 nucleotide sequence: TGTGCCAGCACCTCGGGCCGGGGCAGAAACACAGATACGCAGTATTTT.

The chain uses TRBV11-2 and TRBJ2-7; maybe TRBD2 (5 bases). Trimming pared 5 bases from V and 7 bases from J, leaving 18 bases between. Germline lookup yields CDR1 SGHAT and CDR2 FQNNGV. CDR3 length equals 14 residues. CDR3 coding DNA: TGTGCCAGCAGCCCGGCCGAGGGCCCTCTGGAGCAGTACTTC. Translation gives CASSPAEGPLEQYF.

The chain recombines TRBV13 with TRBJ1-1, with 12 bases aligning to TRBD1. The ends lost 8 bases at V and 4 bases at J; junction bases unmatched: 14. The CDR3 runs to 17 residues. Per the germline V gene, CDR1 is PRHDT and CDR2 is FYEKMQ (reference sequence). The CDR3 nucleotides read TGTGCCAGCTCACCAAACCGGGACAGGGGGCGCCTCACTGAAGCTTTCTTT. It yields the protein CASSPNRDRGRLTEAFF.

Comments on this clonotype: A much larger clone lies one base from this, so it may be a read error. This chain uses TRBV12-3 or TRBV12-4 with TRBJ2-5, with 7 bases fitting TRBD2. The CDR3 has 17 residues. With 2 bases clipped from V and 0 bases from J, the junction kept 9 bases outside the gene matches. CDR3 in amino acids: CASSLQITGGNQETQYF. The CDR3 nucleotides read TGTGCCAGCAGTTTACAAATAACGGGAGGAAACCAAGAGACCCAGTACTTC.

This chain joins TRBV4-1 and TRBJ2-2, with D uncertain. This CDR3 is 15 amino acids long. The germline V gene has CDR1 MGHRA and CDR2 YSYEKL. Trimming left V 6 bases short and J 4 bases short, with 15 bases between. This CDR3 is CASSPNPFRTGELFF. CDR3 in DNA: TGCGCCAGCAGTCCCAACCCCTTTCGCACCGGGGAGCTGTTTTTT.

In its sample, this clonotype was seen many times. The chain couples TRBV11-3 to TRBJ2-1, with D tentatively TRBD2 (5 bases). Germline V CDR1 and CDR2: SGHNT, YENEEA. V gave up 1 base and J gave up 2 bases, with 9 bases separating them. There are 15 residues in the CDR3. In nucleotides, the CDR3 is TGTGCCAGCAGCTTAGGTCGGGGAACCTACAATGAGCAGTTCTTC. It yields the protein CASSLGRGTYNEQFF.

The chain combines TRBV11-3 with TRBJ2-1, with 9 bases fitting TRBD2. V shed 4 bases and J 0 bases; nucleotides not matched to a gene: 7. Germline V lookup: CDR1 SGHNT, CDR2 YENEEA. The CDR3 sequence is 17 residues long. The DNA of the CDR3 is TGTGCCAGCAGCTATAGCGGGAGTTTGGGCTCCTACAATGAGCAGTTCTTC. This codes for CASSYSGSLGSYNEQFF.

This clonotype was seen a few times. The V call is TRBV12-3 or TRBV12-4, the J call TRBJ2-1, with 7 bases lining up with TRBD2. CDR3 size: 11 residues. J was trimmed by 14 bases and V by 2 bases; bases with no gene match: 3. The CDR3 nucleotides are TGTGCCAGCAGTTTAAAGGGGAGGGAGTTCTTC. Residues: CASSLKGREFF.

Details on this clonotype: With a much larger clone just one base away, this may be a read error. V usage is TRBV30 and J usage is TRBJ2-2, with TRBD2 matching over 7 bases. The CDR3 length is 15 residues. CDR1 GTSNPN and CDR2 SVGIG come from the germline V gene (reference sequence). The CDR3 DNA sequence: TGTGCCTGGAGTGTACTCTCCGGGAAAGGCGGGGGGCTGTTTTTT. Translation gives CAWSVLSGKGGGLFF.

This clonotype has a count of ten or more. The chain is built from TRBV2 and TRBJ1-6; D gene ambiguous. Trimming left V 7 bases short and J 1 base short, with 8 bases between. Germline CDR1 is SNHLY and CDR2 is FYNNEI. This CDR3 region has 14 residues. The CDR3 region is CASIGQSYNSPLHF. As DNA, the CDR3 is TGTGCCAGCATTGGGCAGTCCTATAATTCACCCCTCCACTTT.